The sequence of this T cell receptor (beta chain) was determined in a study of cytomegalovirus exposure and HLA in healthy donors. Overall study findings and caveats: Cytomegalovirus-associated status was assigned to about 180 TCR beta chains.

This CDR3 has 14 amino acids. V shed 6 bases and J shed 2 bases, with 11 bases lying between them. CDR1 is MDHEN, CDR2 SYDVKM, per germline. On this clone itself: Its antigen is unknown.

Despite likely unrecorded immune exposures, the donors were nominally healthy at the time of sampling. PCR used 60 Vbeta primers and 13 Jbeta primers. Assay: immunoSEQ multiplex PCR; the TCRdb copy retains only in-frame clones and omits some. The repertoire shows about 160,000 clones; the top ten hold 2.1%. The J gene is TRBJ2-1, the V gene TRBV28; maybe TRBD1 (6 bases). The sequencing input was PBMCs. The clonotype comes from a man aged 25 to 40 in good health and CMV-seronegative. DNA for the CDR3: TGTGCCAGCAGCCAAGAGGGGGCCTACAATGAGCAGTTCTTC. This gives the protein CASSQEGAYNEQFF.